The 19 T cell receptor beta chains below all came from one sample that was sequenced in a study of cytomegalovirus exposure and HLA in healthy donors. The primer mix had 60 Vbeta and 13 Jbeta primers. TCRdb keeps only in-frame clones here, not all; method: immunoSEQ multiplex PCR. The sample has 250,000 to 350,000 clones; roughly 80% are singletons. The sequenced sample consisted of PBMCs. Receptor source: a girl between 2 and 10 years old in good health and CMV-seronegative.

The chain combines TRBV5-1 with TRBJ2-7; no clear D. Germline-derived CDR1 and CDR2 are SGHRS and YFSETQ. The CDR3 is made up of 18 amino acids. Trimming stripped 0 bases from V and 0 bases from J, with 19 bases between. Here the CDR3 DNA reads TGCGCCAGCAGCTTGGACCCCGGGTCCCTCTCCAGCTCCTACGAGCAGTACTTC. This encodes CASSLDPGSLSSSYEQYF.

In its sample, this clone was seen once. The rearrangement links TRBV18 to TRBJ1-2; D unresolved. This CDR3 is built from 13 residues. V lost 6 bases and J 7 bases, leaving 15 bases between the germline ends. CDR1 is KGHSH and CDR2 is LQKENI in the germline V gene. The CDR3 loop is CASSANQAGGYTF. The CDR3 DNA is TGTGCCAGCTCGGCGAACCAGGCGGGTGGCTACACCTTC.

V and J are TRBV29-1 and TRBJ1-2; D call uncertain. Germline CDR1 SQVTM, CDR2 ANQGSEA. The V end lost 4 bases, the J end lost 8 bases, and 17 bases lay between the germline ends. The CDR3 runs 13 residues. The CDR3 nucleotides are TGCAGCGTTGGTACAGCCCTCGATTCGGGCTACACCTTC. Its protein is CSVGTALDSGYTF.

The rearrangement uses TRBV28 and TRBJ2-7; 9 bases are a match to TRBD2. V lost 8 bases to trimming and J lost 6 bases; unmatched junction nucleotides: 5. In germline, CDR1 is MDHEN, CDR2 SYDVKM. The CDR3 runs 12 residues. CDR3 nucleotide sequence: TGTGCCAGCGGCGGTAGCGGGAGCGAGCAGTACTTC. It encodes CASGGSGSEQYF. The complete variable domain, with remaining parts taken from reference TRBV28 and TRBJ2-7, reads DVKVTQSSRYLVKRTGEKVFLECVQDMDHENMFWYRQDPGLGLRLIYFSYDVKMKEKGDIPEGYSVSREKKERFSLILESASTNQTSMYLCASGGSGSEQYFGPGTRLTVT.

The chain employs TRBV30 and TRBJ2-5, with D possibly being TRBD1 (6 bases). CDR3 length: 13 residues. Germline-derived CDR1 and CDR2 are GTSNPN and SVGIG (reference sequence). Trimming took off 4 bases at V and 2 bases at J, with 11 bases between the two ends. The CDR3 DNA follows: TGTGCCTGGAACAGGGTACTTCAAGAGACCCAGTACTTC. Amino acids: CAWNRVLQETQYF.

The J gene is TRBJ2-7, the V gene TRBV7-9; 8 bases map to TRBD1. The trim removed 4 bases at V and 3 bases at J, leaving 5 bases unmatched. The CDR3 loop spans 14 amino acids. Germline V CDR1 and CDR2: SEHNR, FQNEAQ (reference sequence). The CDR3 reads CASSSGQGGYEQYF. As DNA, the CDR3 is TGTGCCAGCAGCTCCGGACAGGGAGGCTACGAGCAGTACTTC.

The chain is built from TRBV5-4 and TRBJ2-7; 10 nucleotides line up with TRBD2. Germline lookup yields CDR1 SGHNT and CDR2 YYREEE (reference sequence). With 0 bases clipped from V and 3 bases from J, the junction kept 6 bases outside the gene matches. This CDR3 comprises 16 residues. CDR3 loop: CASSLGTSGTFYEQYF. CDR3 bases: TGTGCCAGCAGCTTGGGTACTAGCGGGACCTTCTACGAGCAGTACTTC.

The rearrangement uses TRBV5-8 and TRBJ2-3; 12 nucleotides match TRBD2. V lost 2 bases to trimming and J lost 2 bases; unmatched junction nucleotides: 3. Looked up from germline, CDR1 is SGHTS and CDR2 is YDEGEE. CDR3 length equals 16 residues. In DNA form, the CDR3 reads TGTGCCAGCAGCTTAGGACTAGCGGGGATCACAGATACGCAGTATTTT. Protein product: CASSLGLAGITDTQYF.

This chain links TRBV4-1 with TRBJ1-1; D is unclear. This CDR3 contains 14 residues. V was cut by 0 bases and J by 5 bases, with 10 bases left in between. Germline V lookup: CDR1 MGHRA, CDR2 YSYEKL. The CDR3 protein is CASSQEGRNTEAFF. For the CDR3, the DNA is TGCGCCAGCAGCCAAGAGGGCAGAAATACTGAAGCTTTCTTT.

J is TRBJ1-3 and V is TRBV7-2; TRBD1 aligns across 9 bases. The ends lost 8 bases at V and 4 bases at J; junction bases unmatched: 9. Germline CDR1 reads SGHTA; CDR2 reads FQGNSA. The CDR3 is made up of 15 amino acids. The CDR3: CASHLTGGAGNTIYF. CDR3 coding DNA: TGTGCCAGCCATCTCACAGGGGGCGCCGGAAACACCATATATTTT.

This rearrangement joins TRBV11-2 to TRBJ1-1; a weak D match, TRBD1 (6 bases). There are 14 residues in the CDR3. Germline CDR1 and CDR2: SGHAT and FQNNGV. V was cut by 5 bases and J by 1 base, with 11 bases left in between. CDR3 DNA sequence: TGTGCCAGCAGCGTCAGGGGATGGAACACTGAAGCTTTCTTT. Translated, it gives CASSVRGWNTEAFF. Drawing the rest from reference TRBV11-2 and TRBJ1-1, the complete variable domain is EAGVAQSPRYKIIEKRQSVAFWCNPISGHATLYWYQQILGQGPKLLIQFQNNGVVDDSQLPKDRFSAERLKGVDSTLKIQPAKLEDSAVYLCASSVRGWNTEAFFGQGTRLTVV.

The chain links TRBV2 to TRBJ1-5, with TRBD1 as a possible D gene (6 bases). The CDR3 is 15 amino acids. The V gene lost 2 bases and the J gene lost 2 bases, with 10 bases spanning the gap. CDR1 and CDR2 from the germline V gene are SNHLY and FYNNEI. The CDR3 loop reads CASSEQDRGNQPQHF. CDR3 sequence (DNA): TGTGCCAGCAGTGAACAGGACAGAGGCAATCAGCCCCAGCATTTT.

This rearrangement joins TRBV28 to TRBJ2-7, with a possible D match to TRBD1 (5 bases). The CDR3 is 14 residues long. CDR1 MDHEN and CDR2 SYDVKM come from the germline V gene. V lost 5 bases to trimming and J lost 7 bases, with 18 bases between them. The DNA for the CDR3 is TGTGCCAGCAGTGACAGTCCCCCAGGATGGGAGCAGTACTTC. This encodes CASSDSPPGWEQYF. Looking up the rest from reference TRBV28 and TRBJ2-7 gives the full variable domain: DVKVTQSSRYLVKRTGEKVFLECVQDMDHENMFWYRQDPGLGLRLIYFSYDVKMKEKGDIPEGYSVSREKKERFSLILESASTNQTSMYLCASSDSPPGWEQYFGPGTRLTVT.

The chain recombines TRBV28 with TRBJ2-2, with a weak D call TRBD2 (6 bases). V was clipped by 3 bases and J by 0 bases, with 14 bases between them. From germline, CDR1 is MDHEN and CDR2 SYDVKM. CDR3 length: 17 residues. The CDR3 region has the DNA TGTGCCAGCAGTTTGTTCGGGCTAGCGTCGAACACCGGGGAGCTGTTTTTT. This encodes CASSLFGLASNTGELFF.

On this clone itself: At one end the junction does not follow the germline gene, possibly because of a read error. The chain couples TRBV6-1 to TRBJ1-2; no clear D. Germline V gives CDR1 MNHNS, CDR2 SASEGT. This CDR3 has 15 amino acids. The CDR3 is CVSSEFAGEGYGYTF. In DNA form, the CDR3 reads TGTGTCAGCAGTGAATTCGCGGGTGAGGGCTATGGCTACACCTTC.

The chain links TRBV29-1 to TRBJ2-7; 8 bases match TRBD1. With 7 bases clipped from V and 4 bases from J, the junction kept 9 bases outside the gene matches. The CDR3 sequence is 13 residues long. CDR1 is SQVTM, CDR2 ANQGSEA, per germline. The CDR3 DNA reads TGCAGCGGGTTGGACAGGGCGGGGTACGAGCAGTACTTC. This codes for CSGLDRAGYEQYF.

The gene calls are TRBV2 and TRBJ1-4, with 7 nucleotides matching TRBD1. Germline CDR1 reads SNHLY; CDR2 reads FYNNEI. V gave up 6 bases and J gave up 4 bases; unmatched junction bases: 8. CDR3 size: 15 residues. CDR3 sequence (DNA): TGTGCCAGCAGGGTTTCAGGGGGTATTAATGAAAAACTGTTTTTT. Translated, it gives CASRVSGGINEKLFF. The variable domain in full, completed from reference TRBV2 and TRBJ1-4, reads EPEVTQTPSHQVTQMGQEVILRCVPISNHLYFYWYRQILGQKVEFLVSFYNNEISEKSEIFDDQFSVERPDGSNFTLKIRSTKLEDSAMYFCASRVSGGINEKLFFGSGTQLSVL.

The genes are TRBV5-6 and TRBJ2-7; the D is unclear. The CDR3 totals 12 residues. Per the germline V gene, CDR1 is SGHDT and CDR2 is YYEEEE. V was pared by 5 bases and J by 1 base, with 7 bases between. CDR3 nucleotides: TGTGCCAGCAGTCTCAGATCCTACGAGCAGTACTTC. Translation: CASSLRSYEQYF.

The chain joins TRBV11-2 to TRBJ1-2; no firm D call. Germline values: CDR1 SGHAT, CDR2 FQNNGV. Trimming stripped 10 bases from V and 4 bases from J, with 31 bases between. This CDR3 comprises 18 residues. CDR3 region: CATSPGIAASGQRYGYTF. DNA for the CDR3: TGTGCCACCAGTCCCGGGATCGCGGCATCTGGGCAGCGCTATGGCTACACCTTC.